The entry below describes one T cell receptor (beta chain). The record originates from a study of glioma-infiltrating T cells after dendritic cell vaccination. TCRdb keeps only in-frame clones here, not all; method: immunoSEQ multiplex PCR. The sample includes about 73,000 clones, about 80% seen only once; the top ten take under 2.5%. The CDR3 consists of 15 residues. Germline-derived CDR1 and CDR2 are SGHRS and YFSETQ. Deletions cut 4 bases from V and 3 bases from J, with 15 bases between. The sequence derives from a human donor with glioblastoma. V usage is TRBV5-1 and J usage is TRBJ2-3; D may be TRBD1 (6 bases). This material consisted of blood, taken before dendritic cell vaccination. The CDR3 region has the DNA TGCGCCAGCAGCATCCGGGACACCGTTACAGATACGCAGTATTTT. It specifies CASSIRDTVTDTQYF. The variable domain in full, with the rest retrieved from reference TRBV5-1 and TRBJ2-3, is KAGVTQTPRYLIKTRGQQVTLSCSPISGHRSVSWYQQTPGQGLQFLFEYFSETQRNKGNFPGRFSGRQFSNSRSEMNVSTLELGDSALYLCASSIRDTVTDTQYFGPGTRLTVL.